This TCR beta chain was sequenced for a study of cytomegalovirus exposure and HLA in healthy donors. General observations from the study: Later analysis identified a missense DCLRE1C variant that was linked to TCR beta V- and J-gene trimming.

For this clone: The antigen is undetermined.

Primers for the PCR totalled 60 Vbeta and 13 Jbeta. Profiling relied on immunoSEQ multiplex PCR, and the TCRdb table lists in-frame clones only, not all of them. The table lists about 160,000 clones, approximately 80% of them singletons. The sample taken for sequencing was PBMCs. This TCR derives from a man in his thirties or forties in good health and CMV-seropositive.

CDR3 sequence (DNA): TGTGCCAGTAGTATCTCACAGGGGGCTTACAATGAGCAGTTCTTC. Translated, it gives CASSISQGAYNEQFF. The chain couples TRBV19 to TRBJ2-1, with 9 nucleotides matching TRBD1. CDR1 and CDR2 (germline): LNHDA, SQIVND (reference sequence). CDR3 length: 15 residues. V shed 3 bases and J 4 bases; nucleotides not matched to a gene: 4.